Listed below are T cell receptor beta chains from one sample, sequenced in a study of shared clonotypes between healthy human individuals. Profiling relied on immunoSEQ multiplex PCR, and the TCRdb table lists in-frame clones only, not all of them. The data show around 2,100,000 clones, roughly 94% seen once. The sequencing input was naive CD8+ T cells sorted from blood. The origin of the receptors is a man younger than 35 in good health. The CDR3 runs from the conserved cysteine through the conserved F or W. A D gene is named only where the DNA matches it firmly. A row's size may be missing; if present it is once, few, many or a size class.

clone_size j_call v_call d_call cdr3_nt cdr3_aa
- TRBJ2-7 TRBV5-6 - TGTGCCAGCAGCCCTGACATTTCCTACGAGCAGTACTTC CASSPDISYEQYF
- TRBJ2-7 TRBV21-1 - TGTGCCAGCAGCACCTTGTCGAACAGTACCTACGAGCAGTACTTC CASSTLSNSTYEQYF
- TRBJ2-7 TRBV7-9 - TGTGCCAGCAGCCCAATCGTGGGGGCTAGCGACGAGCAGTACTTC CASSPIVGASDEQYF
- TRBJ1-1 TRBV9 - TGTGCCAGCAGCGTAGAGAGTAGCACTGAAGCTTTCTTT CASSVESSTEAFF
few TRBJ1-2 TRBV21-1 - TGTGCCAGCAGCAAAGGGGGACACAACTATGGCTACACCTTC CASSKGGHNYGYTF
- TRBJ2-1 TRBV6-5 - TGTGCCAGCAGCCAGGGGAGAGGGGTAACCAATGAGCAGTTCTTC CASSQGRGVTNEQFF
- TRBJ1-4 TRBV27 TRBD1 TGTGCCAGCAGTAACCCTGGACAGGGGAGCGAAAAACTGTTTTTT CASSNPGQGSEKLFF
- TRBJ2-7 TRBV6-1 - TGTGCCAGCAGTGAAGGGGCCCTCATGGGAGTGTCCTACGAGCAGTACTTC CASSEGALMGVSYEQYF
- TRBJ2-2 TRBV9 - TGTGCCAGCAGCCTACAGGGGAACACCGGGGAGCTGTTTTTT CASSLQGNTGELFF
- TRBJ1-2 TRBV9 - TGTGCCAGCAGCGATCCGGGACTGCCGGATGGCTACACCTTC CASSDPGLPDGYTF
- TRBJ2-2 TRBV4-1 - TGCGCCAGCAGCCAATCGAGGGCAAACCTCGCCGGGGAGCTGTTTTTT CASSQSRANLAGELFF
- TRBJ1-3 TRBV5-1 - TGCGCCAGCAGCTTACATTACGGAAACACCATATATTTT CASSLHYGNTIYF
- TRBJ2-7 TRBV6-6 TRBD2 TGTGCCAGCAGCCCCTGGACTAGCGTTAACGAGCAGTACTTC CASSPWTSVNEQYF
- TRBJ2-2 TRBV5-6 - TGTGCCAGCAGCTTGGCCGGTAGGAACACCGGGGAGCTGTTTTTT CASSLAGRNTGELFF
- TRBJ2-5 TRBV5-4 - TGTGCCAGCAGCTTGTTGGGGGAGACCCAGTACTTC CASSLLGETQYF
- TRBJ2-7 TRBV5-6 - TGTGCCAGCAGCGCAGCTACAGGGCTCGAGCAGTACTTC CASSAATGLEQYF
- TRBJ1-6 TRBV7-9 - TGTGCCAGCAGCCCATTGTTCGGGGGGCAATCACCCCTCCACTTT CASSPLFGGQSPLHF
- TRBJ2-7 TRBV7-9 - TGTGCCAGCAGCGACCGCCATCTACGGGAGCAGTACTTC CASSDRHLREQYF
- TRBJ1-2 TRBV19 - TGTGCCAGTAGTAACTTCTGGGCGCAAGGCTACACCTTC CASSNFWAQGYTF
- TRBJ2-2 TRBV5-1 - TGCGCCAGCAGCTCCCCTTTTCTGGACGCAGGTACCGGGGAGCTGTTTTTT CASSSPFLDAGTGELFF
- TRBJ2-7 TRBV4-1 TRBD1 TGCGCCAGCAGCCACGATGGACAGGGGGTCTTGGAGCAGTACTTC CASSHDGQGVLEQYF
- TRBJ1-2 TRBV28 - TGTGCCAGCAGTCTTGGTTCTGAGGGGGTCTATGGCTACACCTTC CASSLGSEGVYGYTF
- TRBJ2-2 TRBV4-1 TRBD1 TGCGCCAGCAGCCACGGATTACCGCATTCAGGGGGCCTCCGGGACACCGGGGAGCTGTTTTTT CASSHGLPHSGGLRDTGELFF
- TRBJ1-1 TRBV30 - TGTGCCTGGAGCACCGGGATGAACACTGAAGCTTTCTTT CAWSTGMNTEAFF
- TRBJ2-7 TRBV27 TRBD2 TGTGCCAGCAGTTGGTCTAGCGGGCGGGTAACCTACGAGCAGTACTTC CASSWSSGRVTYEQYF